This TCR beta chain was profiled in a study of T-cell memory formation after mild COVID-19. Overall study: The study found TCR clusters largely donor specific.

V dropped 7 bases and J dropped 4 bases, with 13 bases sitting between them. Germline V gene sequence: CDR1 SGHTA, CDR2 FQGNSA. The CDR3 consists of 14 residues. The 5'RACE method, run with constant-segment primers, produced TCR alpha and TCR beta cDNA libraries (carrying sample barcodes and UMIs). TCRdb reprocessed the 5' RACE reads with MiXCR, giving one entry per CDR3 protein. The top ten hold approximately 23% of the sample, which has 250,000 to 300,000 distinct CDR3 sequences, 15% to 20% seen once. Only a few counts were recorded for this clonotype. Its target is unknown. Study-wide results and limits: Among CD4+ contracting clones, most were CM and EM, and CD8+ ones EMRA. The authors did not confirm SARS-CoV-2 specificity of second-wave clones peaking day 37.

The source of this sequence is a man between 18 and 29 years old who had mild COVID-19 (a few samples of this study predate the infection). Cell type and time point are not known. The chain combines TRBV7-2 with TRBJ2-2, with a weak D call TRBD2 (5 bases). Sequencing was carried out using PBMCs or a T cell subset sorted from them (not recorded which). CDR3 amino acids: CASNRGMATGELFF. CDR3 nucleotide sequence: TGTGCCAGCAACCGGGGAATGGCCACCGGGGAGCTGTTTTTT. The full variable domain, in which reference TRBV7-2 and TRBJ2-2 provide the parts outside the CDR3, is GAGVSQSPSNKVTEKGKDVELRCDPISGHTALYWYRQSLGQGLEFLIYFQGNSAPDKSGLPSDRFSAERTGGSVSTLTIQRTQQEDSAVYLCASNRGMATGELFFGEGSRLTVL.